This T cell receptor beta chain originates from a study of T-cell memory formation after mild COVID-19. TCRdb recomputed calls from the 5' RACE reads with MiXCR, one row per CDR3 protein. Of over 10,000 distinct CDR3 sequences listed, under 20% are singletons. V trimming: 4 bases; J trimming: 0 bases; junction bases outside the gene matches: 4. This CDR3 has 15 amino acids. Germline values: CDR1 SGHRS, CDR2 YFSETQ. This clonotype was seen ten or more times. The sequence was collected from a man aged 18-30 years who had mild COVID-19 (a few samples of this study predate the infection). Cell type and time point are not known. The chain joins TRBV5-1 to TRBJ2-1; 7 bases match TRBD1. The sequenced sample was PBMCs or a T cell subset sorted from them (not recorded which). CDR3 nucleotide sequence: TGCGCCAGCAGCAAGGACAGGAGCTCCTACAATGAGCAGTTCTTC. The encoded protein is CASSKDRSSYNEQFF. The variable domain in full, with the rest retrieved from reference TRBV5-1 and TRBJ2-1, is KAGVTQTPRYLIKTRGQQVTLSCSPISGHRSVSWYQQTPGQGLQFLFEYFSETQRNKGNFPGRFSGRQFSNSRSEMNVSTLELGDSALYLCASSKDRSSYNEQFFGPGTRLTVL.